This TCR beta chain derives from a study of blood T cell repertoires in COVID-19. Turning to the study itself: Acute-phase and convalescent COVID-19 samples originated in the United States, Italy and Spain. PBMCs, B-cell-depleted T cells, or T cells provided the cDNA or gDNA that made up the material.

Source study methods: Researchers report that nucleated cell counts were estimated from reference gene primer amplification. Some clones are missing from TCRdb's copy, which holds only in-frame ones; the method was immunoSEQ multiplex PCR. V, J and clone size derive from that table, while D and trimming were established from the DNA sequence. The top ten clones hold approximately 20% of a sample with over 100,000 clones, approximately 90% of them seen once. The ends were cut back, 4 bases at V and 1 base at J, with 26 bases in the middle. Germline values: CDR1 SGHRS, CDR2 YFSETQ. CDR3 length equals 19 residues.

The source is a human donor with acute or convalescent COVID-19. The donor label of this sample is uncertain. The chain employs TRBV5-1 and TRBJ1-1; a weak D match, TRBD1 (5 bases). Sequencing was performed on peripheral blood. The CDR3 loop reads CASSPFGAHVRPSNTEAFF. The CDR3 DNA reads as TGCGCCAGCAGCCCGTTTGGGGCCCACGTGCGACCGTCGAACACTGAAGCTTTCTTT.